The T cell receptor beta chain described here comes from a study of beta chain features in type 1 diabetes. Between the trimmed V and J ends, which lost 0 bases and 2 bases, there was a span of 13 bases. In germline, CDR1 is LGHNA, CDR2 YSLEER. CDR3 length: 16 amino acids. This clone was observed a few times. The antigen remains unidentified. Study-wide findings and caveats: The study found that naive, central memory and Treg TCRB repertoires appeared more similar in patients than in healthy donors. TCRB CDR3s from Type 1 diabetes patients were moderately but significantly shorter in all four CD4+ subsets.

Sequencing targeted expressed TCRB transcripts, as all isolated RNA had been reverse transcribed. The assay was immunoSEQ multiplex PCR, and TCRdb's table has in-frame clones only and misses some. The data contain about 650,000 clones, over 10% of them singletons. The TCR was taken from a man aged 25-45 years with type 1 diabetes. The sample taken for sequencing was naive CD4+ T cells from blood. This chain uses TRBV4-3 with TRBJ2-5; D gene unclear. In DNA form, the CDR3 reads TGCGCCAGCAGCCAAGACAGATCAGCCTTACAAGAGACCCAGTACTTC. It is translated as CASSQDRSALQETQYF.